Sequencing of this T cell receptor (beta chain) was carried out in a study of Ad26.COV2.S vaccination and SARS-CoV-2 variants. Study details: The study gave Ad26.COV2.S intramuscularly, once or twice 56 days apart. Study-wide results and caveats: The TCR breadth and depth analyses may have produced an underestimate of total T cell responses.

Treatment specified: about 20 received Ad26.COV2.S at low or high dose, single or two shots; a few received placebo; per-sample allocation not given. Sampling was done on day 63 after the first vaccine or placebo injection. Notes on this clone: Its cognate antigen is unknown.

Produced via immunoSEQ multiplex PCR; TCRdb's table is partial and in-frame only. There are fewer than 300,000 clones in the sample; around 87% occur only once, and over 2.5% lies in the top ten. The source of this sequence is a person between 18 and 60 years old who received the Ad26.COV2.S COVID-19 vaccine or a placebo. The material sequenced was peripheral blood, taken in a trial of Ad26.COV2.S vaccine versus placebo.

The DNA of the CDR3 is TGTGCCAGCAGCCCCCACACAGATACGCAGTATTTT. This sequence encodes CASSPHTDTQYF. The chain links TRBV9 to TRBJ2-3; D unresolved. CDR1 SGDLS and CDR2 YYNGEE come from the germline V gene. The CDR3 length is 12 residues. Trimming left V 4 bases short and J 2 bases short, with 5 bases between.